This T cell receptor (beta chain) was captured by sequencing in a study of blood T cell repertoires in COVID-19. Across the study: Acute and convalescent COVID-19 specimens originated in the United States, Italy and Spain. PBMCs, B-cell-depleted T cells, or T cells provided the cDNA or gDNA that made up the material.

Authors' processing steps: Nucleated cell counts were estimated from reference gene primer amplification. The repertoire was sequenced with immunoSEQ multiplex PCR; TCRdb's copy has only in-frame clones and lacks some. That table supplies the V and J calls and clone size; D and trimming were determined from the DNA. There are around 200,000 clones in the sample; roughly 80% occur only once, and approximately 15% lies in the top ten. This CDR3 is 15 amino acids long. The germline V gene has CDR1 LNHNV and CDR2 YYDKDF (reference sequence). V trimming: 2 bases; J trimming: 7 bases; junction bases outside the gene matches: 7.

This TCR was sampled from a man aged 50-59 years who had recovered from COVID-19. The sequenced sample consisted of peripheral blood. The chain is built from TRBV15 and TRBJ1-4, with 7 bases that match TRBD1. CDR3 sequence reads: CATSRTGAPREKLFF. The CDR3 DNA sequence: TGTGCCACCAGCAGAACAGGGGCTCCACGTGAAAAACTGTTTTTT.